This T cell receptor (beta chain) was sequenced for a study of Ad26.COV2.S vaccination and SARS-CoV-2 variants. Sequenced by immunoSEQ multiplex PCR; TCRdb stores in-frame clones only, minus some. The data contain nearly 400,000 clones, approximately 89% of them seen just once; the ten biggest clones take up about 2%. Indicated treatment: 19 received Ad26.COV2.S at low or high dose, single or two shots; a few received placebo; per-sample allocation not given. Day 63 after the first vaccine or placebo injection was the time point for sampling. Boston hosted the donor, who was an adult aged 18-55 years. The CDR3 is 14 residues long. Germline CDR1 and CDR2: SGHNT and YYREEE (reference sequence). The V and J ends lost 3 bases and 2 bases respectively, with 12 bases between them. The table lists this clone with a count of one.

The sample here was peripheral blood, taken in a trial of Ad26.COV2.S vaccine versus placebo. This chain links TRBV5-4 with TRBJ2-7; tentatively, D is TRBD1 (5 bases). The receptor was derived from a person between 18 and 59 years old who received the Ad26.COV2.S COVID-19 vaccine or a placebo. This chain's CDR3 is CASSSLRVPYEQYF. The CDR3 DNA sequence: TGTGCCAGCAGCTCACTCAGGGTACCCTACGAGCAGTACTTC.